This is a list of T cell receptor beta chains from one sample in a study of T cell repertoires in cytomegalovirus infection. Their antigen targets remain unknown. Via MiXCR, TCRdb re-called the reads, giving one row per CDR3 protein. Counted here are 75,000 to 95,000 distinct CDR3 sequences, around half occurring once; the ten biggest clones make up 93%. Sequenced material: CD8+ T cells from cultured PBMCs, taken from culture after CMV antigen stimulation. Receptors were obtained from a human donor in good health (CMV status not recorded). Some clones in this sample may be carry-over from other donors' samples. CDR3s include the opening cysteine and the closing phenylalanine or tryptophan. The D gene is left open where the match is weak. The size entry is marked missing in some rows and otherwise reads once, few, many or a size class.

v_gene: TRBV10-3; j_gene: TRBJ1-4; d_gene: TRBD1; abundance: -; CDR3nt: TGTGCCATCAGGACGACAGGGGAGGATGAAAAACTGTTTTTT; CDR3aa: CAIRTTGEDEKLFF
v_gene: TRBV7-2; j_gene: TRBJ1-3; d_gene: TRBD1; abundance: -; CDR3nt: TGTGCCAGCAGCATGGACAGGAGCCCTGGAAACACCATATATTTT; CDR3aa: CASSMDRSPGNTIYF
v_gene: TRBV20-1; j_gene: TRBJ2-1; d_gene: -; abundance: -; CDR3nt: TGCAGTGCTAGAGTTACCGGGCAGCCCTACAATGAGCAGTTCTTC; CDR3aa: CSARVTGQPYNEQFF
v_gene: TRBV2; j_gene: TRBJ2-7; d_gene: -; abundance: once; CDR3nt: TGTGCCAGCATCTATGGGCCTGCTCAGGACGGGCAGTACTTC; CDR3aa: CASIYGPAQDGQYF
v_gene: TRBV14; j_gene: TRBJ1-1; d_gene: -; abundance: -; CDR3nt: TGTGCCAGCAGGTTCACAGGGAACACTGAAGCTTTCTTT; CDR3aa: CASRFTGNTEAFF
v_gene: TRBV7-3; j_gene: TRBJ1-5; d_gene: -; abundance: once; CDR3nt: TGTGCCAGCAGCCTAAATCAGCCCCAGCATTTT; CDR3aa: CASSLNQPQHF
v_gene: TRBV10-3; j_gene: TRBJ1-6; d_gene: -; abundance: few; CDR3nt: TGTGCCGTACAGGGTTCCTCAGGAAATTCACCCCTCCACTTT; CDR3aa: CAVQGSSGNSPLHF
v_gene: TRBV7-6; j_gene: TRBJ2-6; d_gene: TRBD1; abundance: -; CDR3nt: TGTGCCAGCAGCTTTGCACAGGGGGCATCAGGGGCCAACGTCCTGACTTTC; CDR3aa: CASSFAQGASGANVLTF
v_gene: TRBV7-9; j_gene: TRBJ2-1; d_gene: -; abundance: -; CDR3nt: TGTGCCAGCAGCTTCAGCTCGGACTCCCAGGTTCATGAGCAGTTCTTC; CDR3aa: CASSFSSDSQVHEQFF
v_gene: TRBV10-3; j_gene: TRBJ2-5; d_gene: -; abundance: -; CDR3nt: TGTGCCATCAGTGGCTCGGCAGGCGGGGAGACCCAGTACTTC; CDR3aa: CAISGSAGGETQYF
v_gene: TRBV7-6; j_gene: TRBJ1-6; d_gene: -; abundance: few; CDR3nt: TGTGCCAGCAGCTTAGAAAGGGGTGTGTCACCCCTCCACTTT; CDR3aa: CASSLERGVSPLHF
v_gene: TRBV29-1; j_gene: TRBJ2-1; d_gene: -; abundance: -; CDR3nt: TGCAGCGTTAGCCCCAACAATGAGCAGTTCTTC; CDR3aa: CSVSPNNEQFF
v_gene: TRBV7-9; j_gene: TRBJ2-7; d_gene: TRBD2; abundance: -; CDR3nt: TGTGCCAGCAGCCCCCGGACTAGCGGGGAAAGCTCCTACGAGCAGTACTTC; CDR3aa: CASSPRTSGESSYEQYF
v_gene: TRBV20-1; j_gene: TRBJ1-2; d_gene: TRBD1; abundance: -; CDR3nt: TGCAGTGCTAGAGATCCCGGACAGGGCCACCTCTATGGCTACACCTTC; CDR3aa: CSARDPGQGHLYGYTF
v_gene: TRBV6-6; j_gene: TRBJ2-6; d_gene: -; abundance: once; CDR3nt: TGTGCCAGCAGCTTACTCCTGGTCTCTGGGGCCAACGTCCTGACTTTC; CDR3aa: CASSLLLVSGANVLTF
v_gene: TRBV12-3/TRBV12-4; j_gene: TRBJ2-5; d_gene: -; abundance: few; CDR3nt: TGTGCCAGCAGTCTTAGCGGCAGTCTTATAGAGACCCAGTACTTC; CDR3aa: CASSLSGSLIETQYF
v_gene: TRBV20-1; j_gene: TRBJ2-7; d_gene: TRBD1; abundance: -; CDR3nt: TGCAGTGCTAGAACAGACAGGGCCGAGCAGTACTTC; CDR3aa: CSARTDRAEQYF
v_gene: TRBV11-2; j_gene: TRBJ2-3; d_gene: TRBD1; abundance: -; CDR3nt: TGTGCCAGCAGCTTAGAAGTCGGCAGGGGGCGGAAAGATACGCAGTATTTT; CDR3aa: CASSLEVGRGRKDTQYF
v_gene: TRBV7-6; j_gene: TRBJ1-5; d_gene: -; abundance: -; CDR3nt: TGTGCCAGCAGCCAAGTCCAGGGGAAGCCCCAGCATTTT; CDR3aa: CASSQVQGKPQHF